These T cell receptor beta chains were read from a single sample in a study of cytomegalovirus exposure and HLA in healthy donors. TCRdb keeps only in-frame clones here, not all; method: immunoSEQ multiplex PCR. Found here are under 150,000 clones, about 90% of them singletons; the top ten hold 1.5% to 2%. Sequenced input: PBMCs. These receptor sequences come from a woman younger than 35 in good health and CMV-seronegative. CDR3s include the opening cysteine and the closing phenylalanine or tryptophan. A D gene is named only where the DNA matches it firmly. A row's size may be missing; if present it is once, few, many or a size class.

V	length	size	D	J	DNA	CDR3
TRBV6-6	16	NA	NA	TRBJ1-1	TGTGCCAGCAGTTACTCTCTAGGGGGTATAGACACTGAAGCTTTCTTT	CASSYSLGGIDTEAFF
TRBV5-6	15	NA	NA	TRBJ2-7	TGTGCCAGCAGCTTGTTCTATGGGGGCGGCTACGAGCAGTACTTC	CASSLFYGGGYEQYF
TRBV5-6	16	NA	NA	TRBJ1-2	TGTGCCAGCAGCTTATGGGGAAGGGGAACTAACTATGGCTACACCTTC	CASSLWGRGTNYGYTF
TRBV9	17	NA	TRBD2	TRBJ2-5	TGTGCCAGCAGCGTAGGGGGGTCTAGCGGGAGGGCGGAGACCCAGTACTTC	CASSVGGSSGRAETQYF
TRBV30	12	NA	TRBD2	TRBJ2-1	TGTGCCTGGAGCGATGGGGGGGATGAGCAGTTCTTC	CAWSDGGDEQFF
TRBV27	13	once	NA	TRBJ2-3	TGTGCCAGCAAGACGGCGGAACGGGGTACGCAGTATTTT	CASKTAERGTQYF
TRBV10-2	13	NA	NA	TRBJ1-3	TGCGCCAGCTTGATCAGCTCTGGAAACACCATATATTTT	CASLISSGNTIYF
TRBV28	15	NA	NA	TRBJ2-7	TGTGCCAGCAGCCCTACCGGGACGAGGGGGTACGAGCAGTACTTC	CASSPTGTRGYEQYF
TRBV7-9	16	NA	NA	TRBJ2-6	TGTGCCAGCAGCTCGAGAAGGACTTCTGGGGCCAACGTCCTGACTTTC	CASSSRRTSGANVLTF
TRBV13	17	NA	TRBD2	TRBJ2-1	TGTGCCAGCAGCCAACCCGCTGGACTAGCGGTTAACAATGAGCAGTTCTTC	CASSQPAGLAVNNEQFF
TRBV7-3	14	NA	NA	TRBJ2-3	TGTGCCAGCAGCCCGCTAGCGAGCACAGATACGCAGTATTTT	CASSPLASTDTQYF
TRBV19	15	NA	TRBD2	TRBJ2-7	TGTGCCAGTAGTATTGAGGCGGGAGAGACCTACGAGCAGTACTTC	CASSIEAGETYEQYF
TRBV2	14	NA	TRBD1	TRBJ2-2	TGTGCCAGCAAAAGGGACAGCAACACCGGGGAGCTGTTTTTT	CASKRDSNTGELFF
TRBV5-6	17	NA	TRBD2	TRBJ2-3	TGTGCCAGCAGCGAGACTAGCGGAACCCTCCTCACAGATACGCAGTATTTT	CASSETSGTLLTDTQYF
TRBV5-6	15	NA	TRBD2	TRBJ2-3	TGTGCCAGCAGTTCACTAGCGGGGGTGGCAGATACGCAGTATTTT	CASSSLAGVADTQYF
TRBV19	13	NA	NA	TRBJ2-1	TGTGCCAGTAGTGGTGGACTAATCACTGAGCAGTTCTTC	CASSGGLITEQFF
TRBV27	13	NA	TRBD2	TRBJ2-1	TGTGCCAGCAGTTTGGCTAGCGGCAATGAGCAGTTCTTC	CASSLASGNEQFF
TRBV28	15	NA	NA	TRBJ2-5	TGTGCCAGCTCTCTACTTCAGGGTAACCAAGAGACCCAGTACTTC	CASSLLQGNQETQYF
TRBV11-1	16	NA	NA	TRBJ2-6	TGTGCCAGCAGCTCGGACGGAGGCTCTGGGGCCAACGTCCTGACTTTC	CASSSDGGSGANVLTF
TRBV10-2	16	NA	TRBD2	TRBJ2-3	TGCGCCAGCAGTGTGACCAGCGGGGGGGAAGGGGATACGCAGTATTTT	CASSVTSGGEGDTQYF
TRBV7-8	14	NA	NA	TRBJ2-3	TGTGCCAGCAGCTTAGGTGGGGCCACAGATACGCAGTATTTT	CASSLGGATDTQYF
TRBV28	14	NA	TRBD1	TRBJ1-2	TGTGCCAGCAGTTTATACAGGGGGGAATATGGCTACACCTTC	CASSLYRGEYGYTF
TRBV29-1	14	NA	NA	TRBJ1-1	TGCAGCGTGACCCCTACCTCAGGGGCCACTGAAGCTTTCTTT	CSVTPTSGATEAFF
TRBV5-8	15	NA	NA	TRBJ1-2	TGTGCCAGCAGCTTGAGTGTAACAGCTAACTATGGCTACACCTTC	CASSLSVTANYGYTF
TRBV5-4	15	NA	TRBD1	TRBJ2-7	TGTGCCAGCAGCACCTTACAGGGGCTTGGGTACGAGCAGTACTTC	CASSTLQGLGYEQYF
TRBV28	17	NA	TRBD2	TRBJ2-7	TGTGCCAGCAGTGCGTCCACCGGGACTAGCGGGAGCTACGAGCAGTACTTC	CASSASTGTSGSYEQYF
TRBV5-5	15	once	NA	TRBJ1-4	TGTGCCAGCAGCTTGAGTCAGGGTACTAATGAAAAACTGTTTTTT	CASSLSQGTNEKLFF
TRBV28	15	NA	TRBD1	TRBJ1-5	TGTGCCAGCAGTCGAGCCGGACAGGACAATCAGCCCCAGCATTTT	CASSRAGQDNQPQHF
TRBV5-1	19	NA	TRBD2	TRBJ2-1	TGCGCCAGCAGCTTGGGGACGTTGTTCGCGGGAGGGCCTGCAAATGAGCAGTTCTTC	CASSLGTLFAGGPANEQFF
TRBV2	15	NA	TRBD1	TRBJ2-2	TGTGCCAGCAGTGTTGACAGGGGGTCTTTCGGGGAGCTGTTTTTT	CASSVDRGSFGELFF
TRBV7-9	15	once	TRBD1	TRBJ2-3	TGTGCCAGCAGCTCCGGGACAGGGGCAACAGATACGCAGTATTTT	CASSSGTGATDTQYF
TRBV7-3	15	NA	NA	TRBJ2-3	TGTGCCAGCAGCTTAGACAGCCGAAGCACAGATACGCAGTATTTT	CASSLDSRSTDTQYF
TRBV6-6	15	NA	TRBD1	TRBJ1-1	TGTGCCAGCAGTTATCCCGGGACAGGGGACACTGAAGCTTTCTTT	CASSYPGTGDTEAFF
TRBV2	14	NA	NA	TRBJ2-7	TGTGCCAGCAGTATCACAGGGCTCCGGGGCGAGCAGTACTTC	CASSITGLRGEQYF
TRBV5-4	14	NA	TRBD2	TRBJ2-1	TGTGCCAGCAGCTTAGCGGGACGGGACAATGAGCAGTTCTTC	CASSLAGRDNEQFF
TRBV7-2	14	NA	TRBD1	TRBJ2-1	TGTGCCAGCAGCTTAGCCCGACAGGGGAATGAGCAGTTCTTC	CASSLARQGNEQFF
TRBV30	15	NA	TRBD1	TRBJ1-6	TGTGCCGGCTACAGGGGGCGGGCTAGAAATTCACCCCTCCACTTT	CAGYRGRARNSPLHF